One and the same sample provided the 3 T cell receptor beta chains below, sequenced in a study of blood T cell repertoires in COVID-19. Clones were read by immunoSEQ multiplex PCR, and TCRdb kept only the in-frame ones, dropping some. This table has around 290,000 clones, 86% appearing once. Sequencing was performed on peripheral blood. All receptors come from a woman in her 70s with COVID-19, enrolled during active disease.

The V gene is TRBV10-3, the J gene TRBJ2-2, with TRBD1 matching 9 bases. V lost 0 bases, J lost 4 bases, and 3 bases stayed unmatched. The germline V gene has CDR1 ENHRY and CDR2 SYGVKD. The CDR3 extends over 16 amino acids. This CDR3 is CAISESGTGITGELFF. Here the CDR3 DNA reads TGTGCCATCAGTGAGTCGGGGACAGGGATCACCGGGGAGCTGTTTTTT.

The chain recombines TRBV29-1 with TRBJ2-7; the match to TRBD1 covers 11 bases. From germline, CDR1 is SQVTM and CDR2 ANQGSEA. This CDR3 contains 14 residues. The V segment lost 2 bases and the J segment 2 bases; nucleotides outside the gene matches: 2. The CDR3 DNA reads TGCAGCGTTGAACCGGGACAGGGGGCCTACGAGCAGTACTTC. It codes for CSVEPGQGAYEQYF.

The rearrangement links TRBV7-2 to TRBJ2-5; 9 bases are a match to TRBD2. The junction had 6 bases not matched to a gene; V was cut back by 5 bases and J by 5 bases. Germline CDR1 and CDR2: SGHTA and FQGNSA. This CDR3 contains 14 residues. The CDR3 DNA reads as TGTGCCAGCAGCCTCGGGACTAGCAAGGAGACCCAGTACTTC. The encoded protein is CASSLGTSKETQYF.